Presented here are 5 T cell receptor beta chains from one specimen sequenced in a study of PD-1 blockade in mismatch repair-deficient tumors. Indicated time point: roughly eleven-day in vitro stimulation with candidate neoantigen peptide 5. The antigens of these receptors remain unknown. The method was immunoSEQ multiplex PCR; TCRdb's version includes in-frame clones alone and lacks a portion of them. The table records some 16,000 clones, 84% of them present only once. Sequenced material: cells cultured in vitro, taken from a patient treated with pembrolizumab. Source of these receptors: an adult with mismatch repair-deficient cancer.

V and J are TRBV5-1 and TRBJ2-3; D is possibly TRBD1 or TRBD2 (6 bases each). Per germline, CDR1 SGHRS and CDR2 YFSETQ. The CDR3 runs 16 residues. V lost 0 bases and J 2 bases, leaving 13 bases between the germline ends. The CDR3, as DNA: TGCGCCAGCAGCTTGGAGGGGGGTCAGACCACAGATACGCAGTATTTT. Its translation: CASSLEGGQTTDTQYF. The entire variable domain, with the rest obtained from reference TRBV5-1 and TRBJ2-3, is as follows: KAGVTQTPRYLIKTRGQQVTLSCSPISGHRSVSWYQQTPGQGLQFLFEYFSETQRNKGNFPGRFSGRQFSNSRSEMNVSTLELGDSALYLCASSLEGGQTTDTQYFGPGTRLTVL.

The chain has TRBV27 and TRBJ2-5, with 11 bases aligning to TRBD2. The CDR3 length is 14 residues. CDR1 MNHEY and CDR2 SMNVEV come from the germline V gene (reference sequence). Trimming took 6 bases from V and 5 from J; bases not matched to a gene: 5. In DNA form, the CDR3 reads TGTGCCAGCAGGTCTAGCGGGAGGAAGGAGACCCAGTACTTC. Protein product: CASRSSGRKETQYF.

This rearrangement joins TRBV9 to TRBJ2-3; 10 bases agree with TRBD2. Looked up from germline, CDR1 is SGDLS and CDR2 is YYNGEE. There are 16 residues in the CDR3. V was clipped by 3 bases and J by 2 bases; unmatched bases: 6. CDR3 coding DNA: TGTGCCAGCAGCGAGCCGACTAGCGGGCACACAGATACGCAGTATTTT. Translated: CASSEPTSGHTDTQYF.

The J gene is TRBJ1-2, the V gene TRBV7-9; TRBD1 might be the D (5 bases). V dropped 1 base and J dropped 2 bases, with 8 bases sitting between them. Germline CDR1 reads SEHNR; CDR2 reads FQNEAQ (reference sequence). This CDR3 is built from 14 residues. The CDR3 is CASSLGTSNYGYTF. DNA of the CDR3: TGTGCCAGCAGCTTAGGGACAAGCAACTATGGCTACACCTTC.

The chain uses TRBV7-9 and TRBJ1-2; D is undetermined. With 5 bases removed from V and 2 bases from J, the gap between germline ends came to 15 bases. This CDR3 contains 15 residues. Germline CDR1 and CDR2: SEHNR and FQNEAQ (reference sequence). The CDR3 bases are TGTGCCAGCAGCGGCGGGCGGGGAAGGAACTATGGCTACACCTTC. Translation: CASSGGRGRNYGYTF. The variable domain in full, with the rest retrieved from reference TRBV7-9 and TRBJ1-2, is DTGVSQNPRHKITKRGQNVTFRCDPISEHNRLYWYRQTLGQGPEFLTYFQNEAQLEKSRLLSDRFSAERPKGSFSTLEIQRTEQGDSAMYLCASSGGRGRNYGYTFGSGTRLTVV.